The subject of this entry is one T cell receptor (beta chain). How the authors handled the data: Estimates of nucleated cell counts were drawn from the amplification of reference gene primers. The data were produced by immunoSEQ multiplex PCR, yet TCRdb's version contains in-frame clones alone and is incomplete. The DNA was the basis for D and trimming; V, J and clone size are from that table. The sample shows 200,000 to 250,000 clones, about 88% of them seen only once. This sample is drawn from a study of blood T cell repertoires in COVID-19. The CDR3 extends over 14 amino acids. V dropped 4 bases and J dropped 5; count of bases not matched to a gene: 1. The germline V gene has CDR1 PRHDT and CDR2 FYEKMQ (reference sequence). What the recovered Cohort 3 donors had was two negative PCRs, clearance, or symptom resolution.

The chain combines TRBV13 with TRBJ2-1; 11 bases match TRBD2. This receptor was taken from a woman between 45 and 60 years old who had recovered from COVID-19. The material sequenced was PBMCs or T cells enriched from blood (not recorded which). DNA for the CDR3: TGTGCCAGCAGCTCGGGACTAGCGGACAATGAGCAGTTCTTC. Translating it yields CASSSGLADNEQFF.